The rows below give T cell receptor beta chains drawn from one sample of a study of cytomegalovirus exposure and HLA in healthy donors. Data came from immunoSEQ multiplex PCR; TCRdb stores just in-frame clones and leaves some out. In the table there are 180,000 or so clones, over 80% of which are singletons. Sequenced input: PBMCs. Source of these receptors: a girl between 5 and 17 years old in good health and CMV-seropositive. The CDR3 runs from the conserved cysteine through the conserved F or W. D genes are given only for firm matches. Expanded clones are given a class, and other clones once, few, many or no size at all.

NA	TRBD1	TRBV18	TRBJ2-6	TGTGCCAGCTCACCACGGGACAGCCTTACCTCTGGGGCCAACGTCCTGACTTTC	CASSPRDSLTSGANVLTF
NA	NA	TRBV11-2	TRBJ1-1	TGTGCCAGCAGCTTAGTCGGCCGACAGAACACTGAAGCTTTCTTT	CASSLVGRQNTEAFF
NA	TRBD1	TRBV7-9	TRBJ1-1	TGTGCCAGCTCCTGGGACAGGTACGCGACTGAAGCTTTCTTT	CASSWDRYATEAFF
NA	NA	TRBV4-2	TRBJ1-3	TGTGCCAGCAGCCAAGCGACCCCGGGGGGAAACACCATATATTTT	CASSQATPGGNTIYF
once	NA	TRBV6-5	TRBJ1-1	TGTGCCAGCAGTTATAACCCGACTTTAACTGAAGCTTTCTTT	CASSYNPTLTEAFF
NA	NA	TRBV5-6	TRBJ1-2	TGTGCCAGCATGTGGGGGAGGCTGAATGGCTACACCTTC	CASMWGRLNGYTF
NA	TRBD2	TRBV11-2	TRBJ2-1	TGTGCCAGCAGCTCGGGACTAGCCTCGCTCAATGAGCAGTTCTTC	CASSSGLASLNEQFF
NA	NA	TRBV27	TRBJ2-7	TGTGCCAGCAGTTTAGCGGAGAGCTCCTACGAGCAGTACTTC	CASSLAESSYEQYF
NA	NA	TRBV5-6	TRBJ2-7	TGTGCCAGCAGCTCACCTACTAGCTCCTACGAGCAGTACTTC	CASSSPTSSYEQYF
NA	TRBD2	TRBV11-2	TRBJ2-3	TGTGCCAGCAGCCCCGTTCTGGGACTAGCGGGCACCACAGATACGCAGTATTTT	CASSPVLGLAGTTDTQYF
NA	NA	TRBV5-4	TRBJ2-5	TGTGCCAGCAGCTTATACCTCGGGGAGACCCAGTACTTC	CASSLYLGETQYF
few	TRBD1	TRBV9	TRBJ2-3	TGTGCCAGCAGCGTAGGAGATCGACAGGGGGCGGAGAATACGCAGTATTTT	CASSVGDRQGAENTQYF
NA	TRBD1	TRBV6-1	TRBJ1-5	TGTGCCAGCAGTGGGGGACAGGCCGGGCGCAATCAGCCCCAGCATTTT	CASSGGQAGRNQPQHF
NA	NA	TRBV30	TRBJ1-1	TGTGCCTGGAAGGGGGGGTTGCTCGGGAACACTGAAGCTTTCTTT	CAWKGGLLGNTEAFF
NA	TRBD1	TRBV6-5	TRBJ1-1	TGTGCCAGCAGTTACGCAGGGGGCGAGGAAGCTTTCTTT	CASSYAGGEEAFF
NA	TRBD2	TRBV9	TRBJ2-5	TGTGCCAGCAGCGTCGGGAGGGCCGGGATGGAGACCCAGTACTTC	CASSVGRAGMETQYF
few	NA	TRBV5-4	TRBJ2-1	TGTGCCAGCGGACCGACCCAGGGGCCACATGAGCAGTTCTTC	CASGPTQGPHEQFF
NA	TRBD1	TRBV5-1	TRBJ2-2	TGCGCCAGCAGCCAGACAGGGCTGTACACCGGGGAGCTGTTTTTT	CASSQTGLYTGELFF
NA	TRBD2	TRBV6-5	TRBJ2-1	TGTGCCAGCAGTTACGAAGGTAGCGGGCTTACCGATGAGCAGTTCTTC	CASSYEGSGLTDEQFF
NA	TRBD1	TRBV5-1	TRBJ2-5	TGCGCCAGCAGCCAACCCGGGACAGGCACGGAGACCCAGTACTTC	CASSQPGTGTETQYF
few	TRBD2	TRBV5-6	TRBJ2-1	TGTGCCAGCAGCTTGCCTAGCGGGAGGGCTGAGCAGTTCTTC	CASSLPSGRAEQFF
NA	NA	TRBV7-4	TRBJ1-1	TGTGCCAGCAGCCTGGGACTCCGGAACACTGAAGCTTTCTTT	CASSLGLRNTEAFF
once	TRBD1	TRBV9	TRBJ2-5	TGTGCCAGCAGCTTCTCCGACAGGGCTGGGGAGACCCAGTACTTC	CASSFSDRAGETQYF
few	NA	TRBV5-6	TRBJ2-2	TGTGCCAGCAGCTTGGTTCATCACACCGGGGAGCTGTTTTTT	CASSLVHHTGELFF
NA	NA	TRBV27	TRBJ1-3	TGTGCCAGCAGTTTAGGCGCAGGGGTAGGAAACACCATATATTTT	CASSLGAGVGNTIYF
NA	NA	TRBV6-5	TRBJ1-1	TGTGCCAGCAGTTACTCGAGCGTTGGGACTGAAGCTTTCTTT	CASSYSSVGTEAFF
NA	NA	TRBV19	TRBJ2-1	TGTGCCAGTAGTATAGATCGGGACAACTACAATGAGCAGTTCTTC	CASSIDRDNYNEQFF
NA	TRBD1	TRBV27	TRBJ2-1	TGTGCCAGCTCGTACTCAGGGGGCTACAATGAGCAGTTCTTC	CASSYSGGYNEQFF
NA	NA	TRBV4-1	TRBJ2-1	TGCGCCAGCAGCCAAGGACAGGTATTTAATGAGCAGTTCTTC	CASSQGQVFNEQFF
NA	NA	TRBV5-8	TRBJ2-7	TGTGCCAGCACGTTCGTGCAGTACTTC	CASTFVQYF
NA	NA	TRBV19	TRBJ1-1	TGTGCCAGTAGTCTTGGGCTGTTTACTGAAGCTTTCTTT	CASSLGLFTEAFF
NA	NA	TRBV4-2	TRBJ1-5	TGTGCCAGCAGCCAAGAGCTCAGGGCCTTCGGCAATCAGCCCCAGCATTTT	CASSQELRAFGNQPQHF
once	NA	TRBV10-3	TRBJ2-7	TGTGCCATCAGTGGAAGGGGCAGCTCCTACGAGCAGTACTTC	CAISGRGSSYEQYF
NA	NA	TRBV11-3	TRBJ2-7	TGTGCCAGCAGCTTAAGGAGCTCCTACGAGCAGTACTTC	CASSLRSSYEQYF
NA	NA	TRBV11-2	TRBJ1-2	TGTGCCAGCAGCTTAGATCACAACAGGGCCTATGGCTACACCTTC	CASSLDHNRAYGYTF
NA	TRBD1	TRBV18	TRBJ1-2	TGTGCCAGCTCACCCGATACGACAGGGGGCATCCATGGCTACACCTTC	CASSPDTTGGIHGYTF
NA	NA	TRBV10-3	TRBJ1-2	TGTGCCATCAGTGGACACAGGGATGCTAACTATGGCTACACCTTC	CAISGHRDANYGYTF
NA	NA	TRBV2	TRBJ2-7	TGTGCCAGCAGTGAAGTCGGGGTCTCCTACGAGCAGTACTTC	CASSEVGVSYEQYF
NA	NA	TRBV7-2	TRBJ1-4	TGTGCCAGCAGCTTTTCAACCGGCGGTGAAAAACTGTTTTTT	CASSFSTGGEKLFF
NA	NA	TRBV27	TRBJ1-1	TGTGCCAGCAGTTTAACGGTGAACACTGAAGCTTTCTTT	CASSLTVNTEAFF
NA	NA	TRBV30	TRBJ1-1	TGTGCCTGGGCGGAGGGGGGGCGGGACACTGAAGCTTTCTTT	CAWAEGGRDTEAFF
NA	TRBD2	TRBV27	TRBJ2-2	TGTGCCAGCAGTTTCACTAGCGGGGAAAACACCGGGGAGCTGTTTTTT	CASSFTSGENTGELFF